Reported below is one T cell receptor beta chain. The antigen is undetermined. Losses at the gene ends were 9 bases for V and 0 bases for J; bases not matched to a gene: 7. CDR3 size: 14 residues. Germline assignment: CDR1 MDHEN and CDR2 SYDVKM. This sample is part of a study of blood T cells in healthy people across ages. The overall study: There was about one barcoded beta molecule captured by template switching per two T cells.

Sample-barcoded 5' priming and a J-beta primer mix drove a second PCR of roughly 6 to 12 cycles. TCRdb analysed the 5' RACE reads with MiXCR anew, one entry per CDR3 protein. The table includes roughly 830,000 distinct CDR3 sequences, around two thirds detected once. Whole-study results and caveats: Older individuals had lower TCR beta diversity per million T cells (the decline was roughly linear).

The chain is built from TRBV28 and TRBJ2-7; 8 bases line up with TRBD1. The material sequenced was blood. The origin of this receptor is a man aged 25-45 years in good health. The CDR3: CARKNRGSSYEQYF. CDR3 bases: TGTGCCAGAAAAAACAGGGGGAGCTCCTACGAGCAGTACTTC. Filled out from reference TRBV28 and TRBJ2-7, the complete variable domain reads DVKVTQSSRYLVKRTGEKVFLECVQDMDHENMFWYRQDPGLGLRLIYFSYDVKMKEKGDIPEGYSVSREKKERFSLILESASTNQTSMYLCARKNRGSSYEQYFGPGTRLTVT.